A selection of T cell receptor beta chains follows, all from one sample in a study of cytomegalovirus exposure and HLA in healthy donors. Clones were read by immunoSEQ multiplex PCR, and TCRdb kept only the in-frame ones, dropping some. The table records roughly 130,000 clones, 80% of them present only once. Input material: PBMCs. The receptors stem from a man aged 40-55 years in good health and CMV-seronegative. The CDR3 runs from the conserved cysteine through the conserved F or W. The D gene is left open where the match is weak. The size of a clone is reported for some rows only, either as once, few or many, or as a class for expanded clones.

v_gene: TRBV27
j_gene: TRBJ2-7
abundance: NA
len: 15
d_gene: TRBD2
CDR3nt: TGTGCCAGCAGTTTATCGGGTAGCGGGAGCTACGAGCAGTACTTC
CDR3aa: CASSLSGSGSYEQYF

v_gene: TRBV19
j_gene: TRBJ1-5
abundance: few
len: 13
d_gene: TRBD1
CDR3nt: TGTGCCAGTGGACAGGGAGTTGGTCAGCCCCAGCATTTT
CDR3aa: CASGQGVGQPQHF

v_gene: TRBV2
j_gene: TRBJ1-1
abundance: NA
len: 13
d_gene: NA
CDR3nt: TGTGCCAGCCAGGACTTTCTGGGCACTGAAGCTTTCTTT
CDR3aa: CASQDFLGTEAFF

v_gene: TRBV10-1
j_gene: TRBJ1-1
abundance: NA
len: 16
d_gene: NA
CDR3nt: TGCGCCAGCAGTGAGGCAGTGGGAGCGGTGGACACTGAAGCTTTCTTT
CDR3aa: CASSEAVGAVDTEAFF

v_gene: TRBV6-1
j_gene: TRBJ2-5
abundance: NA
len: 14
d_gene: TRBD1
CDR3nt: TGTGCCAGCAGCACCGGGACAGGTGGGGAGACCCAGTACTTC
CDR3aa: CASSTGTGGETQYF

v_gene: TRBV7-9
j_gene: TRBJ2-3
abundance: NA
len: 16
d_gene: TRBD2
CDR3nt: TGTGCCAGCAGCTTAGCGGCTAGCGGGAGAGTAGATACGCAGTATTTT
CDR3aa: CASSLAASGRVDTQYF

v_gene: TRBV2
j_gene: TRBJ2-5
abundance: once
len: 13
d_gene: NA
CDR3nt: TGTGCCAGCAGTTTAGACAGCCAAGAGACCCAGTACTTC
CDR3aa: CASSLDSQETQYF

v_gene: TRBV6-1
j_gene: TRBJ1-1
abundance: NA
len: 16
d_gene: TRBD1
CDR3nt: TGTGCCAGCAGTGCCGGGACAGGGGTCTTGTACACTGAAGCTTTCTTT
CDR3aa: CASSAGTGVLYTEAFF

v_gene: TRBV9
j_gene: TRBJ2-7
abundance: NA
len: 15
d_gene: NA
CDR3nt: TGTGCCAGCAGCGAGAGGACAGAGAGCTCCTACGAGCAGTACTTC
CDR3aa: CASSERTESSYEQYF

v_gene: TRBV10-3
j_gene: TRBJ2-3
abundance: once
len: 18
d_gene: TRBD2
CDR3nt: TGTGCCATCAGTGGTAATAGCGGGGCAACCAATAGCACAGATACGCAGTATTTT
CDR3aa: CAISGNSGATNSTDTQYF

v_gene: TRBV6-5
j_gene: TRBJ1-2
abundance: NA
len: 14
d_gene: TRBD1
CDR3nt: TGTGCCAGCAGTTACTCGGGACAGTCCTATGGCTACACCTTC
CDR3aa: CASSYSGQSYGYTF

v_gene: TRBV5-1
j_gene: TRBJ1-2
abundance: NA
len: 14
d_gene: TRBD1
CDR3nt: TGCGCCAGCAGCTTGGCAGGACAGGGTGAGGGCTACACCTTC
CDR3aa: CASSLAGQGEGYTF